A single sample is the source of the 12 T cell receptor beta chains below, sequenced in a study of T cell responses to AZD1222 COVID-19 vaccine. Sequencing was performed with immunoSEQ multiplex PCR; in TCRdb, only in-frame clones are kept and a portion is missing. In the table there are more than 110,000 clones, roughly 93% of which are singletons. Sequencing used peripheral blood, obtained on day 0 of AZD1222 vaccination. The receptor source for this set is an adult in good health.

The chain carries TRBV28 and TRBJ2-7, with 10 bases aligning to TRBD2. V lost 7 bases and J lost 6; bases outside the gene matches: 9. The CDR3 consists of 14 residues. Germline V gene sequence: CDR1 MDHEN, CDR2 SYDVKM. Here the CDR3 reads CASTLPGLAFEQYF. The DNA of the CDR3 is TGTGCCAGCACCTTACCGGGACTAGCGTTCGAGCAGTACTTC.

The V call is TRBV6-2 or TRBV6-3, the J call TRBJ1-5; D not certain. The CDR3 sequence is 13 residues long. Deletions cut 2 bases from V and 5 bases from J, with 7 bases between. Germline-derived CDR1 and CDR2 are MNHEY and SVGEGT. The CDR3 DNA reads as TGTGCCAGCAGTTACGGGTTGGATCAGCCCCAGCATTTT. Amino acid sequence: CASSYGLDQPQHF.

The V call is TRBV7-2, the J call TRBJ1-3; no clear D gene. The CDR3 consists of 15 residues. Germline loops: CDR1 SGHTA, CDR2 FQGNSA. Trimming cost V 0 bases and J 3 bases, with 9 bases left between them. DNA of the CDR3: TGTGCCAGCAGCTTAGCCCGGGGTTATGGAAACACCATATATTTT. It encodes CASSLARGYGNTIYF.

The rearrangement joins TRBV7-8 to TRBJ2-1; TRBD2 matches at 12 bases. Trimming cost V 2 bases and J 9 bases; bases outside gene matches: 5. CDR3 length: 15 amino acids. Germline CDR1 is SGHVS and CDR2 is FQNEAQ. In DNA form, the CDR3 reads TGTGCCAGCAGCTTAAGGACTAGCGGGAATGGTGAGCAGTTCTTC. As protein: CASSLRTSGNGEQFF.

V gene TRBV11-2 combines with J gene TRBJ1-2; D unresolved. Trimming took off 1 base at V and 0 bases at J, with 6 bases between the two ends. Germline CDR1 SGHAT, CDR2 FQNNGV. The CDR3 extends over 14 amino acids. Here the CDR3 reads CASSLGPANYGYTF. The DNA for the CDR3 is TGTGCCAGCAGCTTAGGGCCTGCTAACTATGGCTACACCTTC.

The V call is TRBV24-1, the J call TRBJ2-1; maybe TRBD1 (6 bases). The CDR3 is 14 residues long. Germline assignment: CDR1 KGHDR and CDR2 SFDVKD. Trimming took off 4 bases at V and 5 bases at J, with 11 bases between the two ends. The CDR3 reads CATSDSTGHNEQFF. DNA for the CDR3: TGTGCCACCAGTGACTCGACAGGCCACAATGAGCAGTTCTTC.

The chain uses TRBV18 and TRBJ2-3; D gene uncertain. V gave up 4 bases and J gave up 0 bases, with 8 bases separating them. The CDR3 totals 14 residues. Germline CDR1 KGHSH, CDR2 LQKENI. In DNA form, the CDR3 reads TGTGCCAGCTCACTAGCCCATAGCACAGATACGCAGTATTTT. Translation gives CASSLAHSTDTQYF.

The chain uses TRBV30 and TRBJ2-6; D might be TRBD2 (6 bases). The V and J ends lost 0 bases and 1 base respectively, with 25 bases between them. The CDR3 is made up of 21 amino acids. Germline CDR1 reads GTSNPN; CDR2 reads SVGIG (reference sequence). The CDR3: CAWSVYRRVLSKMSGANVLTF. As DNA, the CDR3 is TGTGCCTGGAGTGTATATAGGAGGGTATTGAGCAAAATGTCTGGGGCCAACGTCCTGACTTTC.

The rearrangement joins TRBV16 to TRBJ1-1; no clear D gene. Trimming pared 7 bases from V and 4 bases from J, leaving 13 bases between. CDR3 length equals 13 residues. Germline V gene data show CDR1 as KGHSY and CDR2 as FQNENV. CDR3 in amino acids: CASNLGHLTEAFF. In DNA, the CDR3 is TGTGCCAGCAACCTCGGCCATCTCACTGAAGCTTTCTTT.

The V and J genes are TRBV27 and TRBJ1-6; 9 positions match TRBD1. In germline, CDR1 is MNHEY, CDR2 SMNVEV (reference sequence). The trim removed 7 bases at V and 8 bases at J, leaving 12 bases unmatched. The CDR3 covers 16 residues. CDR3 nucleotide sequence: TGTGCCAGCATGAGTTCCGGGACAGGGTGGGATTCACCCCTCCACTTT. Protein product: CASMSSGTGWDSPLHF.

The genes are TRBV9 and TRBJ2-1; 11 nucleotides line up with TRBD1. There are 15 residues in the CDR3. Germline V CDR1 and CDR2: SGDLS, YYNGEE. The V segment lost 3 bases and the J segment 7 bases; nucleotides outside the gene matches: 6. The CDR3 loop reads CASSEGTGGKNEQFF. The CDR3 DNA follows: TGTGCCAGCAGCGAGGGGACAGGGGGGAAGAATGAGCAGTTCTTC. The full variable domain, its missing parts supplied by reference TRBV9 and TRBJ2-1, is DSGVTQTPKHLITATGQRVTLRCSPRSGDLSVYWYQQSLDQGLQFLIQYYNGEERAKGNILERFSAQQFPDLHSELNLSSLELGDSALYFCASSEGTGGKNEQFFGPGTRLTVL.

This chain uses TRBV5-1 with TRBJ2-3; the match to TRBD2 covers 9 bases. The CDR3 extends over 15 amino acids. Per the germline V gene, CDR1 is SGHRS and CDR2 is YFSETQ. V shed 0 bases, J shed 4 bases, and the junction held 3 bases outside the gene matches. CDR3 sequence reads: CASSLAAGGSDTQYF. Written as DNA, the CDR3 is TGCGCCAGCAGCTTGGCAGCGGGAGGCTCAGATACGCAGTATTTT.